A single sample gave rise to the 14 T cell receptor beta chains below, sequenced in a study of control samples from healthy donors and cancer patients. The repertoire was sequenced with immunoSEQ multiplex PCR; TCRdb's copy has only in-frame clones and lacks some. The sample lists 110,000 to 150,000 clones; 70% to 90% were seen once. Sequencing used blood. All receptors derive from a woman aged 25 to 39 in good health.

The chain has TRBV5-4 and TRBJ2-5; no firm D call. Trimming shortened V by 1 base and J by 4 bases, and 5 bases separated the two germline ends. CDR1 is SGHNT and CDR2 is YYREEE in the germline V gene (reference sequence). The CDR3 is 12 residues long. For the CDR3, the DNA is TGTGCCAGCAGCTTGCTTTTAGAGACCCAGTACTTC. Translation gives CASSLLLETQYF.

The V gene is TRBV2, the J gene TRBJ2-2, with D maybe TRBD2 (6 bases). In germline, CDR1 is SNHLY, CDR2 FYNNEI. V was cut by 7 bases and J by 0 bases, with 9 bases left in between. This CDR3 has 14 amino acids. CDR3 protein: CASKPSANTGELFF. CDR3 coding DNA: TGTGCCAGCAAACCTAGCGCGAACACCGGGGAGCTGTTTTTT. Full variable domain (rest looked up from reference TRBV2 and TRBJ2-2): EPEVTQTPSHQVTQMGQEVILRCVPISNHLYFYWYRQILGQKVEFLVSFYNNEISEKSEIFDDQFSVERPDGSNFTLKIRSTKLEDSAMYFCASKPSANTGELFFGEGSRLTVL.

J is TRBJ2-7 and V is TRBV5-6; D is possibly TRBD2 (5 bases). Between the trimmed V and J ends, which lost 4 bases and 7 bases, there was a span of 24 bases. The CDR3 consists of 16 residues. Germline V gene lookup returns CDR1 SGHDT and CDR2 YYEEEE. The CDR3 sequence is CASSPRRGRVLPEQYF. For the CDR3, the DNA is TGTGCCAGCAGCCCCCGGAGAGGGCGAGTCCTACCGGAGCAGTACTTC.

The chain combines TRBV7-2 with TRBJ1-2, with 7 bases matching TRBD1. Losses at the gene ends were 4 bases for V and 1 base for J; bases not matched to a gene: 6. Germline loops: CDR1 SGHTA, CDR2 FQGNSA. This CDR3 is 15 amino acids long. In DNA, the CDR3 is TGTGCCAGCAGCTACCGGGACAGACTTAACTATGGCTACACCTTC. Translation gives CASSYRDRLNYGYTF.

This clone was observed a few times. The chain links TRBV5-5 to TRBJ1-6; weak D call: TRBD1 (6 bases). Germline V gives CDR1 SGHKS, CDR2 YYEKEE (reference sequence). The CDR3 has 15 residues. The germline V and J ends were trimmed by 2 bases and 7 bases, with 13 bases remaining between them. CDR3: CASSFYPGANSPLHF. The CDR3 DNA follows: TGTGCCAGCAGCTTTTATCCAGGGGCAAATTCACCCCTCCACTTT.

This chain connects TRBV7-9 to TRBJ1-1, with a tentative D call TRBD1 (5 bases). CDR3 size: 12 residues. V lost 3 bases and J 3 bases, leaving 5 bases between the germline ends. Looked up from germline, CDR1 is SEHNR and CDR2 is FQNEAQ (reference sequence). The CDR3 nucleotides read TGTGCCAGCAGCTTGACAGACACTGAAGCTTTCTTT. Encoded protein: CASSLTDTEAFF. Supplemented by reference TRBV7-9 and TRBJ1-1, the full variable domain reads DTGVSQNPRHKITKRGQNVTFRCDPISEHNRLYWYRQTLGQGPEFLTYFQNEAQLEKSRLLSDRFSAERPKGSFSTLEIQRTEQGDSAMYLCASSLTDTEAFFGQGTRLTVV.

V is TRBV2 and J is TRBJ2-7, with D perhaps TRBD1 (5 bases). This CDR3 contains 12 residues. Trimming took 4 bases from V and 6 from J, leaving 10 bases between them. CDR1 is SNHLY and CDR2 is FYNNEI in the germline V gene. CDR3 bases: TGTGCCAGCAGTGCCCAGGGTCCCGAGCAGTACTTC. This codes for CASSAQGPEQYF.

This clone was detected a few times. The rearrangement joins TRBV5-1 to TRBJ2-1; D might be TRBD1 or TRBD2, each matching 6 bases. The CDR3 runs 14 residues. The V end lost 0 bases, the J end lost 6 bases, and 10 bases lay between the germline ends. Germline lookup yields CDR1 SGHRS and CDR2 YFSETQ. CDR3 residues: CASSLVGGPNEQFF. The DNA of the CDR3 is TGCGCCAGCAGCTTGGTGGGGGGCCCCAATGAGCAGTTCTTC.

The chain joins TRBV5-1 to TRBJ2-1; 11 bases fit TRBD2. After removal of 3 bases from V and 6 bases from J, the junction contained 8 bases not matched to a gene. This CDR3 is built from 16 residues. Germline CDR1 SGHRS, CDR2 YFSETQ. CDR3 DNA sequence: TGCGCCAGCAGCTCAATTACTAGCGGGAGACTCAATGAGCAGTTCTTC. Translation: CASSSITSGRLNEQFF.

V gene TRBV4-1 combines with J gene TRBJ2-3, with 14 bases matching TRBD2. The J segment lost 4 bases and the V segment lost 0 bases, leaving 3 bases of the junction unmatched. The CDR3 runs to 17 residues. Germline assignment: CDR1 MGHRA and CDR2 YSYEKL. The CDR3 DNA is TGCGCCAGCAGCCAAGACTCGGGACTAGCGGGAGCAGATACGCAGTATTTT. Translated: CASSQDSGLAGADTQYF.

V and J are TRBV7-2 and TRBJ1-2; D gene ambiguous. The CDR3 has 16 residues. The germline V gene encodes CDR1 SGHTA and CDR2 FQGNSA. V lost 5 bases to trimming and J lost 4 bases, with 20 bases between them. CDR3 residues: CASSPGGEGRLYGYTF. CDR3 in DNA: TGTGCCAGCAGCCCCGGCGGGGAGGGCCGTCTCTATGGCTACACCTTC.

This clone showed up just once. This chain joins TRBV7-3 and TRBJ2-7; either TRBD1 or TRBD2 may supply D (5 bases each). Germline V CDR1 and CDR2: SGHTA, FQGTGA. This CDR3 has 14 residues. The V and J ends lost 0 bases and 3 bases respectively, with 9 bases between them. The CDR3 nucleotides read TGTGCCAGCAGCTTAACAGGGGCGGGCTACGAGCAGTACTTC. This gives the protein CASSLTGAGYEQYF.

CDR3 coding DNA: TGTGCCAGCAGCTCATATGCCGGGACAGCGAACACTGAAGCTTTCTTT. Translating gives CASSSYAGTANTEAFF. The chain employs TRBV11-2 and TRBJ1-1; 7 nucleotides match TRBD1. This CDR3 comprises 16 residues. After removal of 4 bases from V and 1 base from J, the junction contained 9 bases not matched to a gene. The germline CDR1 and CDR2 sequences are SGHAT and FQNNGV.

The genes are TRBV13 and TRBJ1-5; no clear D. Trimming removed 0 bases from V and 9 bases from J, with 6 bases in between. There are 12 residues in the CDR3. CDR1 PRHDT and CDR2 FYEKMQ come from the germline V gene (reference sequence). The CDR3 DNA reads TGTGCCAGCAGCTTAGGGCTGGGGCCCCAGCATTTT. Translating gives CASSLGLGPQHF.